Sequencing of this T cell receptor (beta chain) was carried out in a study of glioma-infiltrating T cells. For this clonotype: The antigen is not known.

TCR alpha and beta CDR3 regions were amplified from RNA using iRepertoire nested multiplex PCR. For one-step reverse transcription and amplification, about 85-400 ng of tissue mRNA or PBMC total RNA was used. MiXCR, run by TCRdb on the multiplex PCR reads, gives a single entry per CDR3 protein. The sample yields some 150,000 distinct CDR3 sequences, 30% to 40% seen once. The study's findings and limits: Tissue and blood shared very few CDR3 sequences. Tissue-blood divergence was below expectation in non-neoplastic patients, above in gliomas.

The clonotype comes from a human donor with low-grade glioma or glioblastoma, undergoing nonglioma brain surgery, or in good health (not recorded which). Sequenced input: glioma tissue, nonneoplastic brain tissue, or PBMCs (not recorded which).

CDR3 nucleotides: TGTGCCAGCAGCCAATTGGACAGTCACACCTTC. This codes for CASSQLDSHTF. The chain combines TRBV28 with TRBJ1-2; TRBD1 is a possible D gene (6 bases). This CDR3 region has 11 residues. Per germline, CDR1 MDHEN and CDR2 SYDVKM. Trimming took 6 bases from V and 12 from J, leaving 14 bases between them.